Detailed here is one T cell receptor beta chain. Its antigen is undetermined. This specimen belongs to a study of chemoradiotherapy in HPV16-positive cancers. Broader study findings: For HPV16-positive patients, expanding HPV-responsive T cells associated with longer recurrence-free survival. Non-HPV-specific T cells did not expand in tumors during treatment, whereas candidate HPV-specific clones and E7-related motifs did.

The table came from immunoSEQ multiplex PCR; TCRdb's copy has only in-frame clones and leaves some out. The data show tens of thousands of clones, with around nine tenths seen just once and 3.5% to 4.5% held by the top ten. The CDR3 extends over 14 amino acids. Trimming cost V 2 bases and J 6 bases, with 13 bases left between them. Germline lookup yields CDR1 KGHSH and CDR2 LQKENI. The sample was blood, taken from a patient who underwent chemoradiotherapy. This chain links TRBV18 with TRBJ1-2, with D possibly TRBD1 on 5 matching bases. The clonotype was recovered from a human donor with HPV-associated anogenital cancer. The CDR3 region has the DNA TGTGCCAGCTCACCAGGACCAGGGTGGGATGGCTACACCTTC. Translating it yields CASSPGPGWDGYTF.